Each of the 9 T cell receptor beta chains below was sequenced from the same sample in a study of shared clonotypes between healthy human individuals (dated by TCRdb to the early 2020s). The library was built by means of the immunoSEQ multiplex PCR assay. Sourced from immuneACCESS, this table was stored by TCRdb with only in-frame sequences that have V and J called. A share of the clones is absent; for the studies checked, an unresolved V gene accounts for under half, and the remainder has no known explanation. Within this sample are roughly 2 million clones, with approximately 95% of them counted one time only. In total, the top ten clones hold 0.1% to 0.15% of the sample. What was sequenced was naive CD4+ T cells sorted from blood. The cell subset or site tag for this specimen amounts to: CD45RA+ positively selected. The source is a man younger than 35 in good health.

Points on this clone: Distinct nucleotide sequences in the sample also encode this CDR3. CDR3: CASSRDRGETQYF. The DNA of the CDR3 is TGTGCCAGCAGCAGGGACAGAGGAGAGACCCAGTACTTC. The chain links TRBV9 to TRBJ2-5; TRBD1 matches at 7 bases. V lost 4 bases to trimming and J lost 4 bases; unmatched junction nucleotides: 4. This CDR3 has 13 residues. Looked up from germline, CDR1 is SGDLS and CDR2 is YYNGEE.

As regards this clone: Other DNA variants within this sample encode the same CDR3. The gene calls are TRBV5-1 and TRBJ2-2; D gene ambiguous. The germline V gene has CDR1 SGHRS and CDR2 YFSETQ. V gave up 0 bases and J gave up 0 bases, with 9 bases separating them. The CDR3 is made up of 16 amino acids. In nucleotides, the CDR3 is TGCGCCAGCAGCTTGGCACAGCCCGCGAACACCGGGGAGCTGTTTTTT. Translating it yields CASSLAQPANTGELFF. Full variable domain (missing parts from reference TRBV5-1 and TRBJ2-2): KAGVTQTPRYLIKTRGQQVTLSCSPISGHRSVSWYQQTPGQGLQFLFEYFSETQRNKGNFPGRFSGRQFSNSRSEMNVSTLELGDSALYLCASSLAQPANTGELFFGEGSRLTVL.

The J gene is TRBJ1-2, the V gene TRBV6-5; tentative D call: TRBD1 (5 bases). Germline CDR1 and CDR2: MNHEY and SVGAGI. Trimming took off 2 bases at V and 1 base at J, with 11 bases between the two ends. This CDR3 is 15 amino acids long. The chain's CDR3 is CASSYKGTNNYGYTF. The CDR3 DNA is TGTGCCAGCAGTTACAAGGGGACCAATAACTATGGCTACACCTTC.

V gene TRBV30 combines with J gene TRBJ1-1, with no clear D. V lost 5 bases to trimming and J lost 5 bases, with 12 bases between them. This CDR3 has 12 residues. Germline CDR1 reads GTSNPN; CDR2 reads SVGIG (reference sequence). CDR3 protein: CAWSQLATEAFF. Here the CDR3 DNA reads TGTGCCTGGTCACAACTGGCAACTGAAGCTTTCTTT.

Comments on this clone: Other DNA sequences from this sample encode an identical CDR3 as well. The chain links TRBV6-5 to TRBJ2-7; 10 bases are shared with TRBD1. This CDR3 region has 15 residues. J was trimmed by 1 base and V by 3 bases; bases with no gene match: 3. Looked up from germline, CDR1 is MNHEY and CDR2 is SVGAGI. The CDR3 region has the DNA TGTGCCAGCAGTTATTTGGGACAGGGGTCCTACGAGCAGTACTTC. Protein sequence: CASSYLGQGSYEQYF.

The chain's CDR3 is CASSYSVTREQYF. In DNA, the CDR3 is TGTGCCAGCAGTTACTCGGTCACGAGGGAGCAGTACTTC. The chain combines TRBV6-5 with TRBJ2-7; D remains unclear. Looked up from germline, CDR1 is MNHEY and CDR2 is SVGAGI. V shed 0 bases and J shed 7 bases, with 10 bases lying between them. The CDR3 covers 13 residues.

The chain joins TRBV5-1 to TRBJ2-3; 12 positions agree with TRBD2. V gave up 0 bases and J gave up 6 bases; unmatched junction bases: 5. The CDR3 is 16 residues long. The germline V gene encodes CDR1 SGHRS and CDR2 YFSETQ. The CDR3 reads CASSLASGRARDTQYF. CDR3 sequence (DNA): TGCGCCAGCAGCTTGGCTAGCGGGAGGGCCCGGGATACGCAGTATTTT.

Only one count was recorded for this clone. One junction end does not reproduce the germline sequence, and a read error may be involved. The V and J genes are TRBV6-1 and TRBJ2-1; 7 bases match TRBD2. The CDR3 is 15 residues long. Germline V gene sequence: CDR1 MNHNS, CDR2 SASEGT. CDR3 loop: CASREAGLSYNEQFF. The CDR3 DNA reads as TGTGCCAGCAGGGAAGCGGGGCTTTCTTACAATGAGCAGTTCTTC.

DNA for the CDR3: TGTGCCAGCAGTGAAGAAGGATCAGATACGCAGTATTTT. It specifies CASSEEGSDTQYF. The gene calls are TRBV2 and TRBJ2-3; D is unresolved. The CDR3 sequence is 13 residues long. V was pared by 1 base and J by 4 bases, with 6 bases between. Germline loops: CDR1 SNHLY, CDR2 FYNNEI.